The 26 T cell receptor beta chains below come from one sample, sequenced in a study of post-analysis software for immune sequencing data. General observations from the study: Roughly five TRBV segments, including TRBV5-6, TRBV5-1 and TRBV20-1, were more frequent in patients than controls.

Their specific antigens are unknown. The library was made from cDNA and included unique molecular identifiers. TCRdb re-called the PCR reads through MiXCR, storing one row per CDR3 protein. The sample includes roughly 700,000 distinct CDR3 sequences, about 27% seen only once; the top ten take roughly 0.57%. Sequenced sample: blood. These receptors were taken from a girl aged 5 to 17 with multiple sclerosis.

V gene TRBV9 combines with J gene TRBJ2-5, with D unresolved. Trimming shortened V by 1 base and J by 5 bases, and 12 bases separated the two germline ends. There are 14 residues in the CDR3. Looked up from germline, CDR1 is SGDLS and CDR2 is YYNGEE. The CDR3 region has the DNA TGTGCCAGCAGCGTAACAAGGATCGGGGAGACCCAGTACTTC. It specifies CASSVTRIGETQYF.

The chain uses TRBV29-1 and TRBJ2-7; 7 bases map to TRBD2. Germline values: CDR1 SQVTM, CDR2 ANQGSEA. The J segment lost 6 bases and the V segment lost 7 bases, leaving 12 bases of the junction unmatched. CDR3 length: 13 amino acids. The CDR3 DNA sequence: TGCAGCGCCTCGAGGGAGGGCCAAGGCGAGCAGTACTTC. Translation: CSASREGQGEQYF.

V usage is TRBV29-1 and J usage is TRBJ2-1; no clear D gene. The CDR3 contains 16 residues. Germline CDR1 and CDR2: SQVTM and ANQGSEA. V dropped 3 bases and J dropped 0 bases, with 15 bases sitting between them. The chain's CDR3 is CSVEPDSKSSYNEQFF. Written as DNA, the CDR3 is TGCAGCGTTGAGCCTGACTCGAAGAGCTCCTACAATGAGCAGTTCTTC.

The V call is TRBV20-1, the J call TRBJ2-7; D may match TRBD1 or TRBD2 (5 bases each). The CDR3 consists of 15 residues. Trimming removed 1 base from V and 2 bases from J, with 15 bases in between. Germline values: CDR1 DFQATT, CDR2 SNEGSKA (reference sequence). CDR3 nucleotide sequence: TGCAGTGCTAGAGCACCAGAGTGGGACCCCTACGAGCAGTACTTC. Protein product: CSARAPEWDPYEQYF.

This clonotype was seen more than once but under ten times. The chain has TRBV7-8 and TRBJ2-3; 8 bases match TRBD2. This CDR3 has 19 residues. The germline V gene encodes CDR1 SGHVS and CDR2 FQNEAQ. Unmatched junction bases numbered 20, after V lost 9 bases and J lost 0 bases. This chain's CDR3 is CASRTPPIDGRASTDTQYF. CDR3 in DNA: TGTGCCAGTCGGACCCCCCCTATCGACGGGAGGGCAAGCACAGATACGCAGTATTTT.

The V call is TRBV20-1, the J call TRBJ1-3; 8 nucleotides match TRBD1. Germline V gives CDR1 DFQATT, CDR2 SNEGSKA (reference sequence). The CDR3 runs to 16 residues. J lost 2 bases, V lost 6 bases, and 12 bases had no gene match. The CDR3 spells CSARITGGMAGNTIYF. DNA of the CDR3: TGCAGTGCCCGGATCACAGGGGGTATGGCTGGAAACACCATATATTTT.

J is TRBJ2-2 and V is TRBV5-6; no clear D gene. The CDR3 loop spans 13 amino acids. CDR1 SGHDT and CDR2 YYEEEE come from the germline V gene. V lost 0 bases to trimming and J lost 4 bases, with 4 bases between them. CDR3 nucleotide sequence: TGTGCCAGCAGCTTGGTGCCCACCGGGGAGCTGTTTTTT. Encoded protein: CASSLVPTGELFF.

This clonotype was picked up a small number of times. The chain has TRBV29-1 and TRBJ2-5, with 7 bases fitting TRBD1. V dropped 4 bases and J dropped 5; count of bases not matched to a gene: 10. The CDR3 runs to 14 residues. Germline V gene data show CDR1 as SQVTM and CDR2 as ANQGSEA. CDR3 region: CSVGDRAPGETQYF. CDR3 bases: TGCAGCGTTGGAGACAGGGCTCCGGGGGAGACCCAGTACTTC.

This clonotype was observed a few times. The chain employs TRBV20-1 and TRBJ2-7, with 7 bases fitting TRBD2. Unmatched junction bases numbered 9, after V lost 1 base and J lost 9 bases. Germline loops: CDR1 DFQATT, CDR2 SNEGSKA (reference sequence). This CDR3 spans 13 amino acids. The CDR3 sequence: CSARGGGGTGQYF. CDR3 coding DNA: TGCAGTGCTAGAGGGGGGGGAGGAACCGGGCAGTACTTC.

This clonotype was seen repeatedly, ten times or more. The chain employs TRBV12-3 or TRBV12-4 and TRBJ2-7; possibly TRBD2 for D (7 bases). The CDR3 has 14 residues. V lost 1 base and J lost 2, with 9 bases in between. CDR3 sequence: CASSLGGGPYEQYF. The CDR3 DNA sequence: TGTGCCAGCAGTTTAGGGGGGGGCCCCTACGAGCAGTACTTC.

The chain joins TRBV18 to TRBJ2-3, with TRBD1 matching 10 bases. Trimming at V came to 3 bases and at J to 5 bases, leaving 14 bases not matched to a gene. The length of the CDR3 is 18 residues. Germline V gene sequence: CDR1 KGHSH, CDR2 LQKENI. CDR3 loop: CASSPKQGQGILGDTQYF. In DNA, the CDR3 is TGTGCCAGCTCACCGAAACAGGGACAGGGGATTTTAGGAGATACGCAGTATTTT. Complete variable domain (other parts from reference TRBV18 and TRBJ2-3): NAGVMQNPRHLVRRRGQEARLRCSPMKGHSHVYWYRQLPEEGLKFMVYLQKENIIDESGMPKERFSAEFPKEGPSILRIQQVVRGDSAAYFCASSPKQGQGILGDTQYFGPGTRLTVL.

The chain combines TRBV20-1 with TRBJ1-2; D not resolved. This CDR3 is built from 17 residues. V lost 1 base, J lost 3 bases, and 21 bases lay in between. Per the germline V gene, CDR1 is DFQATT and CDR2 is SNEGSKA (reference sequence). CDR3 sequence reads: CSARVAQPITSYYGYTF. The CDR3 nucleotides are TGCAGTGCTAGAGTAGCCCAGCCGATTACCTCTTACTATGGCTACACCTTC.

This clonotype was found a few times. This chain uses TRBV5-5 with TRBJ2-3, with 8 bases fitting TRBD2. After removal of 0 bases from V and 9 bases from J, the junction contained 6 bases not matched to a gene. The V gene's germline CDR1 is SGHKS and CDR2 YYEKEE (reference sequence). The CDR3 consists of 14 residues. The CDR3 loop is CASSLGAGVFTQYF. The CDR3 region has the DNA TGTGCCAGCAGCTTGGGAGCGGGAGTCTTCACGCAGTATTTT.

A few counts support this clonotype. This chain links TRBV10-3 with TRBJ2-5; 7 positions agree with TRBD1. This CDR3 has 14 amino acids. The V gene's germline CDR1 is ENHRY and CDR2 SYGVKD. The junction had 10 bases not matched to a gene; V was cut back by 7 bases and J by 5 bases. This CDR3 reads CAIKGQGVYETQYF. The CDR3 DNA is TGTGCCATCAAGGGGCAGGGGGTTTATGAGACCCAGTACTTC.

As to this clonotype: A junction boundary mismatches the germline segment, possibly from a read error. V is TRBV2 and J is TRBJ2-5, with D uncertain. Germline values: CDR1 SNHLY, CDR2 FYNNEI. This CDR3 spans 11 amino acids. CDR3 nucleotide sequence: TGTGCCAGTAGTGAAATGCGGACCCAGTACTTC. Translated: CASSEMRTQYF. Supplemented by reference TRBV2 and TRBJ2-5, the full variable domain reads EPEVTQTPSHQVTQMGQEVILRCVPISNHLYFYWYRQILGQKVEFLVSFYNNEISEKSEIFDDQFSVERPDGSNFTLKIRSTKLEDSAMYFCASSEMRTQYFGPGTRLLVL.

The chain uses TRBV7-2 and TRBJ2-1; D is undetermined. Germline CDR1 is SGHTA and CDR2 is FQGNSA. Trimming pared 1 base from V and 1 base from J, leaving 11 bases between. This CDR3 is built from 16 residues. CDR3 bases: TGTGCCAGCAGCTTAGAGGGCAGATCATCCTACAATGAGCAGTTCTTC. As protein: CASSLEGRSSYNEQFF.

The V gene is TRBV9, the J gene TRBJ2-1; TRBD2 matches at 7 bases. After removal of 7 bases from V and 8 bases from J, the junction contained 15 bases not matched to a gene. Germline CDR1 is SGDLS and CDR2 is YYNGEE. The CDR3 length is 15 residues. The CDR3 DNA reads TGTGCCAGCGCAGCGGGAACCCTGCGTTTTGATGAGCAGTTCTTC. This translates into CASAAGTLRFDEQFF.

The rearrangement joins TRBV2 to TRBJ1-6, with no clear D. V was cut by 6 bases and J by 14 bases, with 14 bases left in between. This CDR3 has 12 residues. The germline V gene has CDR1 SNHLY and CDR2 FYNNEI. For the CDR3, the DNA is TGTGCCAGCAGGACGGACGGCGGAACCCTCCACTTT. It specifies CASRTDGGTLHF.

This clonotype was seen a handful of times. V gene TRBV6-6 combines with J gene TRBJ2-3; 7 bases are a match to TRBD2. The CDR3 has 16 amino acids. V lost 2 bases, J lost 6 bases, and 11 bases stayed unmatched. In germline, CDR1 is MNHNY, CDR2 SVGAGI (reference sequence). Written as DNA, the CDR3 is TGTGCCAGCAGTTACAGGGCTAGCGGTATCCAGGATACGCAGTATTTT. Translation gives CASSYRASGIQDTQYF.

The rearrangement links TRBV3-1 to TRBJ2-1; D tentatively fits TRBD1 or TRBD2 (5 bases each). The length of the CDR3 is 14 residues. In germline, CDR1 is LGHDT, CDR2 YNNKEL (reference sequence). V was shortened by 6 bases and J by 5 bases, with 14 bases between the two germline ends. The CDR3 nucleotides read TGTGCCAGCAGGCCCGGGACGAGAAACAATGAGCAGTTCTTC. Translation: CASRPGTRNNEQFF.

This clonotype was detected only a few times. The chain combines TRBV28 with TRBJ2-3, with D unclear. Germline CDR1 reads MDHEN; CDR2 reads SYDVKM. Trimming shortened V by 7 bases and J by 6 bases, and 14 bases separated the two germline ends. The CDR3 length is 13 residues. The CDR3 DNA reads as TGTGCCAGCAAAGCGCGGAGTCCGGATACGCAGTATTTT. Its translation: CASKARSPDTQYF.

The J gene is TRBJ2-4, the V gene TRBV6-1, with 7 positions matching TRBD2. The J call is uncertain, as TRBJ2-5 better fits the DNA end. The CDR3 has 15 amino acids. Germline V CDR1 and CDR2: MNHNS, SASEGT. CDR3 loop: CASSPTSAGRETQYF. CDR3 nucleotide sequence: TGTGCCAGCAGCCCCACTAGCGCAGGTCGTGAGACCCAGTACTTC.

This clonotype was detected only a few times. The chain is built from TRBV29-1 and TRBJ2-7; the D gene could be TRBD1 or TRBD2 (5 bases each). Per germline, CDR1 SQVTM and CDR2 ANQGSEA. With 6 bases removed from V and 2 bases from J, the gap between germline ends came to 20 bases. The CDR3 is 15 residues long. CDR3 bases: TGCAGCGTCCGGGGCTTGACCTTAGGAGCCTACGAGCAGTACTTC. This sequence encodes CSVRGLTLGAYEQYF.

Points on this clonotype: An end of the junction differs from the germline gene, which may be a read error. This chain uses TRBV12-3 or TRBV12-4 with TRBJ2-2, with 8 positions matching TRBD2. The CDR3 loop spans 14 amino acids. The CDR3 nucleotides read TGCGCCAGCAGTCCCTACGGGGGGGCCGGGGAGCTGTTTTTT. Its protein product is CASSPYGGAGELFF.

This rearrangement joins TRBV20-1 to TRBJ2-7; TRBD2 matches 7 bases. This CDR3 has 13 amino acids. Germline CDR1 reads DFQATT; CDR2 reads SNEGSKA (reference sequence). The trim removed 6 bases at V and 5 bases at J, leaving 10 bases unmatched. CDR3 nucleotides: TGCAGTGCCCCGGGGGGACCTCGGGACGAGCAGTACTTC. This gives the protein CSAPGGPRDEQYF.

On this clonotype itself: With a much larger clone just one base away, this may be a read error. V and J are TRBV7-2 and TRBJ2-7; 12 bases are shared with TRBD2. The germline CDR1 and CDR2 sequences are SGHTA and FQGNSA. The CDR3 is made up of 16 amino acids. The CDR3 nucleotides are TGTGCCAGCAGCCGGTTGACTAGCGGGAGATCCTACGGGCAGTACTTC. It translates to CASSRLTSGRSYGQYF.